These 25 T cell receptor beta chains were all obtained from the same sample, sequenced in a study of vaccination effects on CD4 cells after COVID-19. TCRdb's copy holds only in-frame clones and misses some; the assay was immunoSEQ multiplex PCR. The data hold fewer than 70,000 clones, with roughly 80% observed a single time. Their antigen targets remain unknown. In the ViraFEST assay, antigen-specific CD4+ clonotypes were identified by expansion after peptide-pool stimulation. Isolation of CD4+ T cells took place after 10 days of culture. Absence of prior SARS-CoV-2 infection characterized the vaccine recipients, who showed negative nucleocapsid antibodies. The specimen was CD4+ T cells from PBMCs cultured with SARS-CoV-2 spike peptides, collected before COVID-19 vaccination. Source of these receptors: a human donor who received a COVID-19 vaccine.

About this clone itself: Distinct nucleotide sequences in the sample also encode this CDR3. The chain carries TRBV5-8 and TRBJ2-3; D uncertain. CDR1 is SGHTS and CDR2 is YDEGEE in the germline V gene. Trimming removed 7 bases from V and 6 bases from J, with 6 bases in between. CDR3 length equals 10 residues. The CDR3 protein is CASPGDTQYF. The CDR3, as DNA: TGTGCCAGCCCTGGGGATACGCAGTATTTT.

The chain employs TRBV7-2 and TRBJ1-2; D is unresolved. Trimming removed 5 bases from V and 8 bases from J, with 9 bases in between. The CDR3 is made up of 11 amino acids. The germline gives CDR1 SGHTA, CDR2 FQGNSA. DNA of the CDR3: TGTGCCAGCAGCCTTAAGGGAGGCTACACCTTC. Protein product: CASSLKGGYTF.

The V gene is TRBV9, the J gene TRBJ2-5; TRBD1 is a possible D gene (5 bases). The V end lost 4 bases, the J end lost 2 bases, and 12 bases lay between the germline ends. The CDR3 has 14 residues. Germline CDR1 and CDR2: SGDLS and YYNGEE. The CDR3: CASSRTSGQETQYF. Here the CDR3 DNA reads TGTGCCAGCAGCCGTACGTCAGGGCAAGAGACCCAGTACTTC.

Written as DNA, the CDR3 is TGTGCCAGCAGCCAAGAAACCAGGGGAGCAGGAGGCTACACCTTC. Encoded protein: CASSQETRGAGGYTF. The chain recombines TRBV3-1 (or the pseudogene TRBV3-2) with TRBJ1-2, with D possibly TRBD1 on 6 matching bases. The CDR3 totals 15 residues. Trimming cost V 0 bases and J 8 bases, with 16 bases left between them. Germline-derived CDR1 and CDR2 are LGHDT and YNNKEL (reference sequence).

V is TRBV2 and J is TRBJ2-7; tentatively, D is TRBD1 or TRBD2 (6 bases each). This CDR3 has 14 amino acids. With 5 bases removed from V and 3 bases from J, the gap between germline ends came to 14 bases. From germline, CDR1 is SNHLY and CDR2 FYNNEI. CDR3 DNA: TGTGCCAGCAGTTACGGAGGGGGAGGCTACGAGCAGTACGTC. Amino acids: CASSYGGGGYEQYV.

The J gene is TRBJ1-3, the V gene TRBV3-1 (or the pseudogene TRBV3-2); tentative D call: TRBD1 (6 bases). Trimming cost V 2 bases and J 7 bases, with 12 bases left between them. The CDR3 sequence is 14 residues long. Germline V gene data show CDR1 as LGHDT and CDR2 as YNNKEL (reference sequence). Here the CDR3 DNA reads TGTGCCAGCAGCCAAAATAACAGGGCCAACACCATATATTTT. Residues: CASSQNNRANTIYF.

The chain employs TRBV12-3 or TRBV12-4 and TRBJ1-2, with unresolved D. The CDR3 consists of 13 residues. V lost 2 bases, J lost 2 bases, and 6 bases lay in between. CDR3 region: CASSLTRNYGYTF. The CDR3, as DNA: TGTGCCAGCAGTTTAACACGGAACTATGGCTACACCTTC.

This clone occurred once. The chain joins TRBV5-6 to TRBJ1-2; D may be TRBD1 (5 bases). From germline, CDR1 is SGHDT and CDR2 YYEEEE. This CDR3 region has 14 residues. V was trimmed by 0 bases and J by 5 bases, leaving 11 bases between them. CDR3 amino acids: CASSLVGERYGYTF. The CDR3, as DNA: TGTGCCAGCAGCTTGGTGGGGGAGCGGTATGGCTACACCTTC. Variable domain in full (rest from reference TRBV5-6 and TRBJ1-2): DAGVTQSPTHLIKTRGQQVTLRCSPKSGHDTVSWYQQALGQGPQFIFQYYEEEERQRGNFPDRFSGHQFPNYSSELNVNALLLGDSALYLCASSLVGERYGYTFGSGTRLTVV.

The chain couples TRBV10-2 to TRBJ1-1; 10 nucleotides line up with TRBD1. The CDR3 has 17 amino acids. Unmatched junction bases numbered 6, after V lost 2 bases and J lost 0 bases. Germline CDR1 reads WSHSY; CDR2 reads SAAADI. The CDR3 DNA follows: TGCGCCAGCAGTGAGACCCGGGACAGGGGCGTGAACACTGAAGCTTTCTTT. Translation: CASSETRDRGVNTEAFF.

V gene TRBV7-2 combines with J gene TRBJ1-1, with D possibly being TRBD1 (6 bases). CDR3 length: 17 residues. CDR1 is SGHTA, CDR2 FQGNSA, per germline. Trimming cost V 4 bases and J 0 bases, with 18 bases left between them. The CDR3 sequence: CASSSRDKNYLNTEAFF. As DNA, the CDR3 is TGTGCCAGCAGCTCCAGGGACAAAAATTATCTGAACACTGAAGCTTTCTTT.

The V and J genes are TRBV6-5 and TRBJ1-2; D perhaps matches TRBD1 (6 bases). Germline V gene data show CDR1 as MNHEY and CDR2 as SVGAGI. Trimming stripped 10 bases from V and 1 base from J, with 16 bases between. The CDR3 consists of 14 residues. The CDR3 region is CATASGEFNYGYTF. The CDR3 DNA follows: TGTGCCACCGCGTCAGGGGAGTTTAACTATGGCTACACCTTC.

The chain employs TRBV28 and TRBJ2-6; D may be TRBD1 (5 bases). Germline V gene data show CDR1 as MDHEN and CDR2 as SYDVKM. This CDR3 comprises 15 residues. Trimming stripped 10 bases from V and 0 bases from J, with 13 bases between. The CDR3 DNA follows: TGTGCCACACGACAGTTCAACTCTGGGGCCAACGTCCTGACTTTC. Translated: CATRQFNSGANVLTF.

This clone was found once. The chain employs TRBV5-5 and TRBJ1-4; TRBD1 is a possible D gene (5 bases). Germline-derived CDR1 and CDR2 are SGHKS and YYEKEE (reference sequence). This CDR3 is built from 15 residues. Trimming took 2 bases from V and 6 from J, leaving 14 bases between them. The CDR3 bases are TGTGCCAGCAGCTTTCTGGGGGGTGCGGATGAAAAACTGTTTTTT. It is translated as CASSFLGGADEKLFF.

V usage is TRBV6-5 and J usage is TRBJ1-4; D is perhaps TRBD1 (6 bases). The germline V gene has CDR1 MNHEY and CDR2 SVGAGI. The length of the CDR3 is 15 residues. Trimming left V 6 bases short and J 9 bases short, with 20 bases between. The CDR3 here is CASRPNRALMKKLFF. Written as DNA, the CDR3 is TGTGCCAGCAGGCCAAACAGGGCTCTAATGAAAAAACTGTTTTTT.

V usage is TRBV7-3 and J usage is TRBJ2-3; 7 bases fit TRBD1. The length of the CDR3 is 15 residues. Germline V gives CDR1 SGHTA, CDR2 FQGTGA. Germline trimming cut 5 bases from V and 2 bases from J; bases unmatched to any gene: 7. CDR3 region: CASSPSGTVTDTQYF. CDR3 DNA: TGTGCCAGCAGCCCCTCCGGGACAGTCACAGATACGCAGTATTTT.

This chain links TRBV29-1 with TRBJ2-5; a possible D gene is TRBD2 (6 bases). The V end was cut by 4 bases, the J end by 2 bases, with 8 bases between. Germline CDR1 reads SQVTM; CDR2 reads ANQGSEA. This CDR3 region has 12 residues. The CDR3 DNA reads TGCAGCGTTGGAGGAGGGCAAGAGACCCAGTACTTC. This translates into CSVGGGQETQYF.

This chain joins TRBV19 and TRBJ2-5; 9 bases align to TRBD1. Losses at the gene ends were 4 bases for V and 2 bases for J; bases not matched to a gene: 8. CDR1 is LNHDA, CDR2 SQIVND, per germline (reference sequence). This CDR3 region has 16 residues. CDR3 protein: CASSNPGQGIQETQYF. For the CDR3, the DNA is TGTGCCAGTAGTAATCCAGGACAGGGGATACAAGAGACCCAGTACTTC.

The chain is built from TRBV2 and TRBJ2-6; the match to TRBD1 covers 7 bases. This CDR3 is built from 18 residues. V was pared by 2 bases and J by 0 bases, with 7 bases of the junction left unmatched. Per germline, CDR1 SNHLY and CDR2 FYNNEI. CDR3 sequence: CASSENRDSPSGANVLTF. The CDR3 nucleotides are TGTGCCAGCAGTGAAAATAGGGACAGTCCCTCTGGGGCCAACGTCCTGACTTTC.

The V gene is TRBV4-1, the J gene TRBJ1-1; no firm D call. CDR1 MGHRA and CDR2 YSYEKL come from the germline V gene. The CDR3 extends over 17 amino acids. The V end lost 1 base, the J end lost 4 bases, and 19 bases lay between the germline ends. For the CDR3, the DNA is TGCGCCAGCAGCCAAGGGCGGGGTTTGGGGTATAGCACTGAAGCTTTCTTT. Protein product: CASSQGRGLGYSTEAFF.

The chain recombines TRBV6-5 with TRBJ1-3; TRBD1 matches at 9 bases. The CDR3 extends over 15 amino acids. In germline, CDR1 is MNHEY, CDR2 SVGAGI. Unmatched junction bases numbered 2, after V lost 2 bases and J lost 3 bases. Here the CDR3 DNA reads TGTGCCAGCAGTTACACAGGGGGCCGTGGAAACACCATATATTTT. Encoded protein: CASSYTGGRGNTIYF.

The chain employs TRBV12-3 or TRBV12-4 and TRBJ2-3; perhaps TRBD1 as D (6 bases). The CDR3 is 12 residues long. V lost 6 bases and J lost 4, with 8 bases in between. The DNA for the CDR3 is TGTGCCAGCAGCCGACAGGCAGATACGCAGTATTTT. Protein product: CASSRQADTQYF.

This sequence joins TRBV10-3 and TRBJ2-5; tentatively, D is TRBD1 (6 bases). The CDR3 consists of 16 residues. CDR1 and CDR2 (germline): ENHRY, SYGVKD. Trimming removed 5 bases from V and 1 base from J, with 17 bases in between. CDR3: CAISPATGRGQETQYF. Written as DNA, the CDR3 is TGTGCCATCAGTCCTGCGACAGGTCGGGGCCAAGAGACCCAGTACTTC.

This clone turned up a few times. The rearrangement uses TRBV19 and TRBJ1-5; D is ambiguous. CDR1 and CDR2 from the germline V gene are LNHDA and SQIVND (reference sequence). Trimming took 3 bases from V and 2 from J, leaving 2 bases between them. The CDR3 spans 12 residues. The CDR3 DNA reads TGTGCCAGTAGTATGGGCAATCAGCCCCAGCATTTT. It specifies CASSMGNQPQHF.

The rearrangement uses TRBV19 and TRBJ1-5, with a tentative D call TRBD1 (5 bases). Germline V gene lookup returns CDR1 LNHDA and CDR2 SQIVND (reference sequence). This CDR3 contains 16 residues. Trimming shortened V by 9 bases and J by 0 bases, and 18 bases separated the two germline ends. CDR3 region: CASRDVLRASNQPQHF. As DNA, the CDR3 is TGTGCCAGCCGGGACGTCCTCCGAGCTAGCAATCAGCCCCAGCATTTT.

This clone was recorded a few times. The genes are TRBV30 and TRBJ2-2; the D is unclear. The CDR3 is made up of 14 amino acids. V lost 5 bases and J 1 base, leaving 11 bases between the germline ends. Germline values: CDR1 GTSNPN, CDR2 SVGIG (reference sequence). CDR3 sequence: CAWQLYGNTGELFF. CDR3 sequence (DNA): TGTGCCTGGCAACTGTATGGGAACACCGGGGAGCTGTTTTTT. The full variable domain, with the rest looked up from reference TRBV30 and TRBJ2-2, is SQTIHQWPATLVQPVGSPLSLECTVEGTSNPNLYWYRQAAGRGLQLLFYSVGIGQISSEVPQNLSASRPQDRQFILSSKKLLLSDSGFYLCAWQLYGNTGELFFGEGSRLTVL.